The text below deals with one T cell receptor beta chain. Its antigen is still unknown. V lost 1 base to trimming and J lost 0 bases, with 12 bases between them. The CDR3 extends over 16 amino acids. Germline V lookup: CDR1 SGHVS, CDR2 FQNEAQ. The entry originates in a study of blood T cells in healthy people across ages. Study-wide results and caveats: Diversity was higher, and naive CD4+ cells more numerous, in long-lived donors than in aged donors.

Then a second PCR, running roughly 7 to 11 cycles, was carried out with a sample-barcoded 5' primer and a J-beta primer mix. Samples each returned at least 2.5 million CDR3-containing paired-end reads. Via MiXCR, TCRdb re-called the 5' RACE reads, giving one row per CDR3 protein. The sample includes about 580,000 distinct CDR3 sequences, 45% to 55% of them seen just once. This receptor was identified in a man older than 75 in good health. The sample consisted of blood. The chain uses TRBV7-8 and TRBJ1-1, with D maybe TRBD1 (6 bases). CDR3: CASSLGSGHLNTEAFF. The CDR3 bases are TGTGCCAGCAGCTTAGGCTCGGGACACTTGAACACTGAAGCTTTCTTT.